The 32 T cell receptor beta chains presented below share a single source sample, sequenced in a study of T cell repertoires in cytomegalovirus infection. These TCRs are of unknown antigen specificity. TCRdb fed the reads into MiXCR, producing one record per CDR3 protein. Of roughly 920,000 distinct CDR3 sequences listed, roughly 30% are singletons. Sequenced here: cultured CD8+ T cells from PBMCs, sampled from culture after CMV antigen stimulation. The origin of the receptors is a human donor in good health (CMV status not recorded). Some clones in this sample may be carry-over from other donors' samples.

The chain joins TRBV7-6 to TRBJ2-1, with 15 bases that match TRBD2. Germline V lookup: CDR1 SGHVS, CDR2 FNYEAQ. V gave up 4 bases and J gave up 8 bases; unmatched junction bases: 9. This CDR3 comprises 17 residues. This chain's CDR3 is CASSSGLAGGKIYEQFF. For the CDR3, the DNA is TGTGCCAGCAGCTCGGGACTAGCGGGGGGCAAAATCTATGAGCAGTTCTTC.

In this sample, this clonotype turned up once. The gene calls are TRBV3-1 and TRBJ2-3; D is possibly TRBD2 (5 bases). CDR1 and CDR2 from the germline V gene are LGHDT and YNNKEL (reference sequence). The CDR3 totals 15 residues. The V gene lost 4 bases and the J gene lost 0 bases, with 11 bases spanning the gap. The CDR3 coding sequence is TGTGCCAGCAGCCGTCCGCGGGCTAGCACAGATACGCAGTATTTT. Translation: CASSRPRASTDTQYF.

This clonotype was found a few times. The CDR3 region has the DNA TGTGCCAGCAGGCAAACGGGACAGGGAAACAATGAGCAGTTCTTC. Translation gives CASRQTGQGNNEQFF. The rearrangement joins TRBV7-6 to TRBJ2-1, with TRBD1 matching 9 bases. The J segment lost 5 bases and the V segment lost 6 bases, leaving 8 bases of the junction unmatched. Germline V gene data show CDR1 as SGHVS and CDR2 as FNYEAQ. The CDR3 loop spans 15 amino acids.

The CDR3 loop is CASSRVRTSGGTDTQYF. The CDR3, as DNA: TGTGCCAGCAGCAGGGTTCGGACTAGCGGGGGGACAGATACGCAGTATTTT. The chain recombines TRBV14 with TRBJ2-3; TRBD2 matches at 14 bases. The J segment lost 3 bases and the V segment lost 5 bases, leaving 7 bases of the junction unmatched. The length of the CDR3 is 17 residues. The germline V gene encodes CDR1 SGHDN and CDR2 FVKESK.

The chain links TRBV10-2 to TRBJ2-3; 12 positions agree with TRBD2. The CDR3 runs to 20 residues. Germline CDR1 WSHSY, CDR2 SAAADI. With V trimmed by 2 bases and J by 4 bases, 16 bases remained unmatched. In DNA form, the CDR3 reads TGCGCCAGCAGTGAGCCGCAAAGACGTTCTAGCGGGGGGGGCGCAGATACGCAGTATTTT. Residues: CASSEPQRRSSGGGADTQYF.

The rearrangement uses TRBV14 and TRBJ2-1; TRBD2 aligns across 7 bases. This CDR3 has 15 amino acids. Germline CDR1 SGHDN, CDR2 FVKESK. With V trimmed by 0 bases and J by 2 bases, 1 base remained unmatched. The CDR3 region has the DNA TGTGCCAGCAGCCAAGATCTAGCGGCCTACAATGAGCAGTTCTTC. Translated, it gives CASSQDLAAYNEQFF.

This clonotype was found a few times. The CDR3: CASSIPGHLEQYF. The CDR3, as DNA: TGTGCCAGCAGCATACCGGGACACCTCGAGCAGTACTTC. The chain joins TRBV7-2 to TRBJ2-7, with D possibly matching TRBD1 (6 bases). Trimming cost V 5 bases and J 6 bases, with 14 bases left between them. The germline V gene encodes CDR1 SGHTA and CDR2 FQGNSA. The CDR3 spans 13 residues.

The chain uses TRBV27 and TRBJ1-5; 10 nucleotides agree with TRBD1. The germline gives CDR1 MNHEY, CDR2 SMNVEV (reference sequence). CDR3 size: 14 residues. V lost 5 bases and J lost 5; bases outside the gene matches: 3. The CDR3 nucleotides are TGTGCCAGCAGTCGGACAGGGGGTGATCAGCCCCAGCATTTT. This encodes CASSRTGGDQPQHF.

This clonotype has a count of ten or more. V gene TRBV7-6 combines with J gene TRBJ1-2, with D hard to call. Germline V CDR1 and CDR2: SGHVS, FNYEAQ. Trimming removed 4 bases from V and 0 bases from J, with 6 bases in between. This CDR3 spans 13 amino acids. CDR3 coding DNA: TGTGCCAGCAGCTCCTCCTCTAACTATGGCTACACCTTC. It is translated as CASSSSSNYGYTF.

This clonotype was detected only a few times. The chain employs TRBV6-6 and TRBJ2-2; 8 nucleotides agree with TRBD1. Germline CDR1 and CDR2: MNHNY and SVGAGI (reference sequence). The CDR3 runs to 15 residues. Trimming took 5 bases from V and 5 from J; bases not matched to a gene: 7. CDR3 coding DNA: TGTGCCAGCAGTGCCGACAGGGGAACAACCGGGGAGCTGTTTTTT. Amino acid sequence: CASSADRGTTGELFF.

This clonotype was seen a single time. Given the absence of the conserved phenylalanine or tryptophan at the CDR3 end, a read error is likely. The rearrangement joins TRBV19 to TRBJ2-1; TRBD2 matches at 10 bases. CDR1 is LNHDA, CDR2 SQIVND, per germline (reference sequence). The CDR3 has 16 amino acids. Trimming took 3 bases from V and 5 from J; bases not matched to a gene: 7. The CDR3, as DNA: TGTGCCAGTAGTATTATGGCTAGCGGGGGACACAATGAGCAGTTCCTC. Its protein is CASSIMASGGHNEQFL.

This clonotype was detected many times. The rearrangement joins TRBV9 to TRBJ2-1; 9 bases are a match to TRBD2. The CDR3 is 15 amino acids. The trim removed 4 bases at V and 2 bases at J, leaving 4 bases unmatched. Germline CDR1 and CDR2: SGDLS and YYNGEE. The CDR3 nucleotides read TGTGCCAGCAGCACGCGGGGGGGCCCCTACAATGAGCAGTTCTTC. This encodes CASSTRGGPYNEQFF.

V usage is TRBV9 and J usage is TRBJ2-1; 8 bases are shared with TRBD2. The CDR3 spans 15 residues. J gave up 4 bases and V 4 bases, and 7 bases lay outside the gene matches. The germline V gene encodes CDR1 SGDLS and CDR2 YYNGEE. In DNA, the CDR3 is TGTGCCAGCAGCCCGGGAGGGGACAAGTACAATGAGCAGTTCTTC. This gives the protein CASSPGGDKYNEQFF.

This chain links TRBV6-2 or TRBV6-3 with TRBJ2-2, with TRBD2 matching 8 bases. This CDR3 contains 16 residues. Germline assignment: CDR1 MNHEY and CDR2 SVGEGT. The ends lost 1 base at V and 1 base at J; junction bases unmatched: 2. The CDR3 loop reads CASSYYAGGNTGELFF. The CDR3, as DNA: TGTGCCAGCAGTTACTATGCGGGGGGGAACACCGGGGAGCTGTTTTTT.

In its sample, this clonotype was seen a few times. The chain is built from TRBV7-3 and TRBJ1-2; D is undetermined. The germline gives CDR1 SGHTA, CDR2 FQGTGA. The CDR3 contains 14 residues. V gave up 8 bases and J gave up 0 bases, with 13 bases separating them. The DNA for the CDR3 is TGTGCCAGCGAGCTTACAAAAGCTAACTATGGCTACACCTTC. It is translated as CASELTKANYGYTF.

This clonotype has ten or more counts. This chain connects TRBV12-3 or TRBV12-4 to TRBJ2-4; D not certain. The CDR3 is 12 residues long. V was shortened by 6 bases and J by 1 base, with 4 bases between the two germline ends. CDR3: CASRGAKNIQYF. CDR3 nucleotide sequence: TGTGCCAGCAGAGGGGCCAAAAACATTCAGTACTTC.

This chain connects TRBV20-1 to TRBJ2-2, with 7 positions matching TRBD2. CDR1 is DFQATT, CDR2 SNEGSKA, per germline (reference sequence). Trimming took 0 bases from V and 0 from J; bases not matched to a gene: 4. The CDR3 totals 16 residues. The CDR3 nucleotides read TGCAGTGCTAGAGAGGGACTACCCGCGAACACCGGGGAGCTGTTTTTT. Amino acid sequence: CSAREGLPANTGELFF.

This clonotype was observed a handful of times. This rearrangement joins TRBV27 to TRBJ2-1; 8 bases match TRBD2. CDR3 length: 12 residues. Germline V gene lookup returns CDR1 MNHEY and CDR2 SMNVEV (reference sequence). The ends lost 6 bases at V and 12 bases at J; junction bases unmatched: 7. The CDR3 coding sequence is TGTGCCAGCAGCCCCCTGGGACTAGTGCAGTTCTTC. This sequence encodes CASSPLGLVQFF.

The chain couples TRBV5-1 to TRBJ2-7, with unresolved D. CDR3 size: 13 residues. Looked up from germline, CDR1 is SGHRS and CDR2 is YFSETQ. Trimming removed 3 bases from V and 3 bases from J, with 10 bases in between. This CDR3 reads CASSSSWGYEQYF. The CDR3 nucleotides are TGCGCCAGCAGCTCTTCTTGGGGCTACGAGCAGTACTTC.

The rearrangement joins TRBV28 to TRBJ2-3; D remains ambiguous. The germline V and J ends were trimmed by 2 bases and 2 bases, with 14 bases remaining between them. The CDR3 covers 16 residues. CDR1 and CDR2 (germline): MDHEN, SYDVKM. CDR3 sequence (DNA): TGTGCCAGCAGTTTAGGAAAAAACAGAGTCACAGATACGCAGTATTTT. Translation gives CASSLGKNRVTDTQYF.

This sequence joins TRBV6-6 and TRBJ2-1; possible D gene TRBD2, 6 bases. The CDR3 length is 13 residues. Germline assignment: CDR1 MNHNY and CDR2 SVGAGI (reference sequence). Between the trimmed V and J ends, which lost 5 bases and 4 bases, there was a span of 9 bases. This CDR3 reads CASSPGEYNEQFF. The CDR3 coding sequence is TGTGCCAGCAGTCCGGGAGAGTACAATGAGCAGTTCTTC.

To note about this clonotype: This may come from a read error, since a much larger clone is one base off. This rearrangement joins TRBV7-6 to TRBJ2-1; 10 nucleotides line up with TRBD2. Germline CDR1 reads SGHVS; CDR2 reads FNYEAQ. The junction had 10 bases not matched to a gene; V was cut back by 7 bases and J by 7 bases. The CDR3 sequence is 15 residues long. The CDR3 reads CASNTRAGGDNEQFF. The CDR3 DNA reads TGTGCCAGCAACACGAGAGCGGGGGGGGATAATGAGCAGTTCTTC.

V usage is TRBV12-3 or TRBV12-4 and J usage is TRBJ2-3; D is undetermined. The CDR3 loop spans 14 amino acids. V gave up 6 bases and J gave up 2 bases, with 12 bases separating them. CDR3 sequence (DNA): TGTGCCAGCAGCCTGGATCCAAACACAGATACGCAGTATTTT. It encodes CASSLDPNTDTQYF.

CDR3 DNA: TGTGCCAGCAGTTACCAGGGGTCAGGGGAAAAACTGTTTTTT. It encodes CASSYQGSGEKLFF. This chain joins TRBV6-5 and TRBJ1-4; D might be TRBD1 (6 bases). Between the trimmed V and J ends, which lost 2 bases and 8 bases, there was a span of 12 bases. This CDR3 has 14 amino acids. Looked up from germline, CDR1 is MNHEY and CDR2 is SVGAGI.

This clonotype was seen a few times. V and J are TRBV20-1 and TRBJ2-7, with D tentatively TRBD1 (6 bases). The ends were cut back, 3 bases at V and 0 bases at J, with 15 bases in the middle. CDR3 length equals 15 residues. Germline loops: CDR1 DFQATT, CDR2 SNEGSKA (reference sequence). The DNA of the CDR3 is TGCAGTGCTAGCACGGGACAACTAAGCTCCTACGAGCAGTACTTC. This gives the protein CSASTGQLSSYEQYF.

The J gene is TRBJ1-1, the V gene TRBV9; D perhaps matches TRBD1 (5 bases). CDR1 is SGDLS and CDR2 is YYNGEE in the germline V gene. The CDR3 sequence is 12 residues long. V lost 6 bases, J lost 1 base, and 7 bases lay in between. The CDR3 region is CASTRGNTEAFF. In nucleotides, the CDR3 is TGTGCCAGCACTAGGGGGAACACTGAAGCTTTCTTT.

This clonotype was observed a few times. The chain is built from TRBV12-3 or TRBV12-4 and TRBJ1-2; D is undetermined. The CDR3 sequence is 14 residues long. V was pared by 5 bases and J by 6 bases, with 16 bases between. In DNA, the CDR3 is TGTGCCAGCAGTGATCACTTATCAGGTCATGGCTACACCTTC. Translated, it gives CASSDHLSGHGYTF.

This chain joins TRBV12-3 or TRBV12-4 and TRBJ1-2, with a tentative D call TRBD1 (6 bases). The CDR3 extends over 16 amino acids. Trimming removed 5 bases from V and 2 bases from J, with 18 bases in between. The CDR3 bases are TGTGCCAGCAGTCCCACAGGGCACGGGGCAAACTATGGCTACACCTTC. Translated: CASSPTGHGANYGYTF.

The gene calls are TRBV7-6 and TRBJ2-5; the D gene is possibly TRBD2 (5 bases). Germline assignment: CDR1 SGHVS and CDR2 FNYEAQ. The CDR3 contains 13 residues. The V end was cut by 1 base, the J end by 10 bases, with 13 bases between. CDR3 nucleotides: TGTGCCAGCAGCTTAGACCCCCTGAGGGACCAGTACTTC. It yields the protein CASSLDPLRDQYF.

This chain links TRBV28 with TRBJ2-3, with TRBD2 as a possible D gene (7 bases). This CDR3 spans 16 amino acids. Trimming removed 5 bases from V and 4 bases from J, with 19 bases in between. CDR1 and CDR2 from the germline V gene are MDHEN and SYDVKM. The CDR3 nucleotides read TGTGCCAGCAGTCCGAGTGGGGGGGCGGTAGCAGATACGCAGTATTTT. It is translated as CASSPSGGAVADTQYF.

This clonotype was picked up one time. A much larger clone sits a single nucleotide away, making a read error possible. CDR3 loop: CVILKTIADTQYF. For the CDR3, the DNA is TGTGTCATCCTCAAAACCATCGCAGATACGCAGTATTTT. V is TRBV7-9 and J is TRBJ2-3; D gene uncertain. The CDR3 sequence is 13 residues long. Germline lookup yields CDR1 SEHNR and CDR2 FQNEAQ (reference sequence).

With respect to this clonotype: This is likely a read error, given that the CDR3 carries no conserved phenylalanine or tryptophan at its end. The chain links TRBV27 to TRBJ2-5; TRBD2 is a possible D gene (6 bases). The V gene's germline CDR1 is MNHEY and CDR2 SMNVEV (reference sequence). Trimming removed 8 bases at V and 4 bases at J, with 17 bases between. CDR3 size: 14 residues. The CDR3 sequence: CASRRGDPGETQYC. Written as DNA, the CDR3 is TGTGCCAGCCGGCGCGGGGACCCGGGAGAGACCCAGTACTGC.